The 22 T cell receptor beta chains given below trace back to one sample, sequenced in a study of beta chain features in type 1 diabetes. The authors reverse transcribed all of the isolated RNA, so sequencing captured expressed TCRB transcripts. Profiled with immunoSEQ multiplex PCR; TCRdb holds only in-frame clones, not every one. This table has over 350,000 clones, about 14% appearing once. The sequenced sample consisted of naive CD4+ T cells from blood. The receptors originated from a young woman in good health.

The chain links TRBV11-1 to TRBJ2-4; TRBD2 might be the D (6 bases). The V and J ends lost 0 bases and 13 bases respectively, with 10 bases between them. The germline gives CDR1 SGHAT, CDR2 FQDESV (reference sequence). This CDR3 has 12 amino acids. The CDR3 DNA sequence: TGTGCCAGCAGCTTAGCGGGAGGAGGGCAGTACTTC. Residues: CASSLAGGGQYF.

The chain employs TRBV7-9 and TRBJ2-3, with 8 bases that match TRBD1. V lost 2 bases, J lost 2 bases, and 6 bases stayed unmatched. The germline V gene has CDR1 SEHNR and CDR2 FQNEAQ (reference sequence). This CDR3 has 16 amino acids. The CDR3 is CASSLFGTGLTDTQYF. The CDR3 region has the DNA TGTGCCAGCAGCTTATTCGGGACAGGCCTCACAGATACGCAGTATTTT.

The chain links TRBV25-1 to TRBJ2-3; D gene uncertain. The CDR3 runs to 15 residues. V lost 0 bases and J 0 bases, leaving 7 bases between the germline ends. Germline values: CDR1 MGHDK, CDR2 SYGVNS. The CDR3 sequence: CASSEYKPSTDTQYF. DNA of the CDR3: TGTGCCAGCAGTGAATATAAGCCTAGCACAGATACGCAGTATTTT.

The V call is TRBV7-2, the J call TRBJ1-2; possibly TRBD1 for D (5 bases). The CDR3 consists of 17 residues. CDR1 and CDR2 from the germline V gene are SGHTA and FQGNSA. The V and J ends lost 5 bases and 4 bases respectively, with 23 bases between them. CDR3 nucleotide sequence: TGTGCCAGCAGCCCTAGGGCCTCGACAGTCCCCAGCTATGGCTACACCTTC. The encoded protein is CASSPRASTVPSYGYTF.

The sample holds a few counts of this clone. The V gene is TRBV9, the J gene TRBJ2-1; the match to TRBD2 covers 11 bases. Trimming at V came to 6 bases and at J to 2 bases, leaving 7 bases not matched to a gene. Germline-derived CDR1 and CDR2 are SGDLS and YYNGEE. The CDR3 contains 16 residues. Here the CDR3 reads CASTLTSGTPYNEQFF. In nucleotides, the CDR3 is TGTGCCAGCACCCTGACTAGCGGGACCCCCTACAATGAGCAGTTCTTC.

This sequence joins TRBV2 and TRBJ1-4; TRBD1 matches 8 bases. Trimming removed 6 bases from V and 6 bases from J; junction bases left unmatched: 9. The CDR3 is 15 amino acids. In germline, CDR1 is SNHLY, CDR2 FYNNEI. The CDR3 nucleotides read TGTGCCAGCAGACTTGACATCAGGGGGCATGAAAAACTGTTTTTT. As protein: CASRLDIRGHEKLFF. Filled out from reference TRBV2 and TRBJ1-4, the complete variable domain reads EPEVTQTPSHQVTQMGQEVILRCVPISNHLYFYWYRQILGQKVEFLVSFYNNEISEKSEIFDDQFSVERPDGSNFTLKIRSTKLEDSAMYFCASRLDIRGHEKLFFGSGTQLSVL.

The J gene is TRBJ2-6, the V gene TRBV11-2, with 8 bases aligning to TRBD2. Per germline, CDR1 SGHAT and CDR2 FQNNGV. V was pared by 11 bases and J by 1 base, with 1 base of the junction left unmatched. The CDR3 has 13 residues. This chain's CDR3 is CARGGSGANVLTF. The CDR3 bases are TGTGCCCGCGGGGGGTCTGGGGCCAACGTCCTGACTTTC.

This clone was detected only a few times. The rearrangement links TRBV25-1 to TRBJ1-5, with TRBD1 identical over 7 bases. The CDR3 length is 13 residues. Germline V gene sequence: CDR1 MGHDK, CDR2 SYGVNS. Trimming took 7 bases from V and 4 from J; bases not matched to a gene: 4. Here the CDR3 reads CASTQGGNQPQHF. DNA for the CDR3: TGTGCCAGCACCCAGGGGGGTAATCAGCCCCAGCATTTT. Complete variable domain (other parts from reference TRBV25-1 and TRBJ1-5): EADIYQTPRYLVIGTGKKITLECSQTMGHDKMYWYQQDPGMELHLIHYSYGVNSTEKGDLSSESTVSRIRTEHFPLTLESARPSHTSQYLCASTQGGNQPQHFGDGTRLSIL.

This rearrangement joins TRBV5-1 to TRBJ2-2; 7 bases are a match to TRBD2. V shed 0 bases and J 3 bases; nucleotides not matched to a gene: 11. Germline lookup yields CDR1 SGHRS and CDR2 YFSETQ. The CDR3 length is 18 residues. The CDR3 bases are TGCGCCAGCAGCTTGGGGAGAGGGGAGGGCTCCCACACCGGGGAGCTGTTTTTT. It encodes CASSLGRGEGSHTGELFF.

This clone has a handful of counts. The rearrangement uses TRBV7-9 and TRBJ2-7; 9 nucleotides line up with TRBD1. The V and J ends lost 6 bases and 5 bases, in that order; junction bases with no gene match: 5. This CDR3 comprises 13 residues. Looked up from germline, CDR1 is SEHNR and CDR2 is FQNEAQ (reference sequence). Here the CDR3 reads CASSPRDRDEQYF. The CDR3, as DNA: TGTGCCAGCAGTCCCCGGGACAGGGACGAGCAGTACTTC.

V is TRBV29-1 and J is TRBJ1-1; D is perhaps TRBD1 (5 bases). The germline gives CDR1 SQVTM, CDR2 ANQGSEA. V was cut by 3 bases and J by 3 bases, with 17 bases left in between. CDR3 length: 15 residues. The CDR3 nucleotides are TGCAGCGTTGATTTTATGGGGCAGGAGCACACTGAAGCTTTCTTT. Translating it yields CSVDFMGQEHTEAFF.

The chain couples TRBV14 to TRBJ2-2, with TRBD2 identical over 11 bases. The CDR3 is 18 amino acids. Per germline, CDR1 SGHDN and CDR2 FVKESK. The trim removed 3 bases at V and 4 bases at J, leaving 10 bases unmatched. The CDR3 DNA follows: TGTGCCAGCAGCCAGCCTAGTGGACTAGCGGGCCTCACCGGGGAGCTGTTTTTT. The encoded protein is CASSQPSGLAGLTGELFF. Filled out from reference TRBV14 and TRBJ2-2, the complete variable domain reads EAGVTQFPSHSVIEKGQTVTLRCDPISGHDNLYWYRRVMGKEIKFLLHFVKESKQDESGMPNNRFLAERTGGTYSTLKVQPAELEDSGVYFCASSQPSGLAGLTGELFFGEGSRLTVL.

CDR3 bases: TGTGCCTGGAGTGTACGATGGACAGGGTTTCCCGGGGAGCTGTTTTTT. It yields the protein CAWSVRWTGFPGELFF. V usage is TRBV30 and J usage is TRBJ2-2, with TRBD1 matching 8 bases. After removal of 0 bases from V and 6 bases from J, the junction contained 9 bases not matched to a gene. The CDR3 spans 16 residues. CDR1 and CDR2 (germline): GTSNPN, SVGIG (reference sequence).

This clone was observed a few times. The rearrangement uses TRBV30 and TRBJ2-3, with 13 bases fitting TRBD2. In germline, CDR1 is GTSNPN, CDR2 SVGIG (reference sequence). The trim removed 6 bases at V and 6 bases at J, leaving 3 bases unmatched. The CDR3 is 13 amino acids. The CDR3 protein is CACGTSGADTQYF. The CDR3 DNA sequence: TGTGCCTGTGGGACTAGCGGGGCCGATACGCAGTATTTT. The full variable domain, rest sourced from reference TRBV30 and TRBJ2-3, is SQTIHQWPATLVQPVGSPLSLECTVEGTSNPNLYWYRQAAGRGLQLLFYSVGIGQISSEVPQNLSASRPQDRQFILSSKKLLLSDSGFYLCACGTSGADTQYFGPGTRLTVL.

The genes are TRBV9 and TRBJ2-7, with a possible D match to TRBD2 (5 bases). Between the trimmed V and J ends, which lost 0 bases and 6 bases, there was a span of 16 bases. This CDR3 is built from 15 residues. Germline CDR1 and CDR2: SGDLS and YYNGEE. The CDR3, as DNA: TGTGCCAGCAGCGTAGGGGAGCCCATTTGGTCCGAGCAGTACTTC. Its translation is CASSVGEPIWSEQYF.

The chain recombines TRBV6-5 with TRBJ2-5; D is possibly TRBD1 (5 bases). The CDR3 spans 16 residues. Germline V lookup: CDR1 MNHEY, CDR2 SVGAGI. V shed 2 bases and J shed 7 bases, with 20 bases lying between them. The CDR3 spells CASSYRGHEKGATQYF. CDR3 DNA: TGTGCCAGCAGTTACCGCGGACACGAAAAAGGGGCGACCCAGTACTTC.

This clone appeared a few times. The rearrangement uses TRBV6-6 and TRBJ1-4; TRBD1 might be the D (5 bases). The CDR3 extends over 15 amino acids. The germline CDR1 and CDR2 sequences are MNHNY and SVGAGI (reference sequence). V lost 6 bases and J 4 bases, leaving 15 bases between the germline ends. The CDR3 is CASSLQGLGNEKLFF. CDR3 in DNA: TGTGCCAGCAGCCTTCAGGGACTCGGTAATGAAAAACTGTTTTTT.

This clone was found a few times. The chain joins TRBV29-1 to TRBJ2-1, with a weak D call TRBD1 (6 bases). Germline V gene sequence: CDR1 SQVTM, CDR2 ANQGSEA. The CDR3 is made up of 15 amino acids. V was trimmed by 1 base and J by 0 bases, leaving 10 bases between them. The CDR3 spells CSVEGGLVSYNEQFF. The CDR3 nucleotides are TGCAGCGTTGAAGGGGGGCTGGTCTCCTACAATGAGCAGTTCTTC.

Remarks on this clone: Within the sample, other DNA sequences also encode this same CDR3. The gene calls are TRBV18 and TRBJ2-2; 9 nucleotides match TRBD2. This CDR3 comprises 16 residues. Trimming cost V 6 bases and J 0 bases; bases outside gene matches: 5. CDR1 and CDR2 from the germline V gene are KGHSH and LQKENI. In DNA form, the CDR3 reads TGTGCCAGCTCGCTGACTAGCGGAGCGAACACCGGGGAGCTGTTTTTT. Its translation: CASSLTSGANTGELFF.

This clone showed up just a few times. The chain recombines TRBV28 with TRBJ2-5; 12 positions match TRBD2. The germline gives CDR1 MDHEN, CDR2 SYDVKM. This CDR3 has 16 amino acids. Trimming at V came to 7 bases and at J to 4 bases, leaving 10 bases not matched to a gene. CDR3 bases: TGTGCCAGCAACCTACTAGCGGGAGGTAGTAGAGAGACCCAGTACTTC. As protein: CASNLLAGGSRETQYF.

This chain joins TRBV4-2 and TRBJ2-1; 13 bases fit TRBD2. The V gene end was trimmed by 5 bases and the J gene end by 7 bases; junction bases not matched to a gene: 5. This CDR3 has 15 amino acids. The V gene's germline CDR1 is LGHNA and CDR2 YNFKEQ. DNA for the CDR3: TGTGCCAGCAGCGAAGGGACTAGCGGGACGAATGAGCAGTTCTTC. Its translation: CASSEGTSGTNEQFF.

This clone was detected only a few times. J is TRBJ2-1 and V is TRBV27; 11 bases match TRBD2. V dropped 5 bases and J dropped 8; count of bases not matched to a gene: 5. This CDR3 has 14 residues. Per the germline V gene, CDR1 is MNHEY and CDR2 is SMNVEV (reference sequence). In nucleotides, the CDR3 is TGTGCCAGCAGTCCTAGCGGGAGGATCCATGAGCAGTTCTTC. Its protein is CASSPSGRIHEQFF.